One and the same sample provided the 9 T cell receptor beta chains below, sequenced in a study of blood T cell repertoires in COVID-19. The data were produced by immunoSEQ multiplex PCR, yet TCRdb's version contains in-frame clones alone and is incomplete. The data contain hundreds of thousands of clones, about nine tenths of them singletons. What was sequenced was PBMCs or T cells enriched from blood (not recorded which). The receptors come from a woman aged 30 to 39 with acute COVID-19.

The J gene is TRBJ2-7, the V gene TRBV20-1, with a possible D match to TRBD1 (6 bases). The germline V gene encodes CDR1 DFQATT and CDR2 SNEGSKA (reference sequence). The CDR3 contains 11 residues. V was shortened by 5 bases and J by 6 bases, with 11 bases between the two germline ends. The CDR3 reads CSARTGPEQYF. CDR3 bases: TGCAGTGCTCGAACAGGGCCCGAGCAGTACTTC.

The CDR3 spells CASSFTASGNTIYF. The CDR3 DNA follows: TGTGCCAGCAGTTTCACAGCCTCTGGAAACACCATATATTTT. The chain is built from TRBV27 and TRBJ1-3; D uncertain. V dropped 3 bases and J dropped 0 bases, with 6 bases sitting between them. The CDR3 sequence is 14 residues long. Germline CDR1 reads MNHEY; CDR2 reads SMNVEV (reference sequence).

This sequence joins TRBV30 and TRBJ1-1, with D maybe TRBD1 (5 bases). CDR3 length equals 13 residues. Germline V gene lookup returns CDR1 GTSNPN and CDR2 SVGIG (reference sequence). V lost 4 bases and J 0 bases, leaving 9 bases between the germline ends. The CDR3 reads CAWKDSMNTEAFF. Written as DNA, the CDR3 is TGTGCCTGGAAAGACAGCATGAACACTGAAGCTTTCTTT. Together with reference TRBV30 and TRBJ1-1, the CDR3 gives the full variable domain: SQTIHQWPATLVQPVGSPLSLECTVEGTSNPNLYWYRQAAGRGLQLLFYSVGIGQISSEVPQNLSASRPQDRQFILSSKKLLLSDSGFYLCAWKDSMNTEAFFGQGTRLTVV.

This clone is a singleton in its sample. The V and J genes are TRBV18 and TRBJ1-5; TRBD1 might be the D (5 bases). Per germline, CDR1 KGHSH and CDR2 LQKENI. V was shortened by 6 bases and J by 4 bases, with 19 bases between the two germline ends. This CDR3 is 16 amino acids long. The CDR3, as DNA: TGTGCCAGCTCGCCGACCGGGGGAAAAAGGAATCAGCCCCAGCATTTT. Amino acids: CASSPTGGKRNQPQHF.

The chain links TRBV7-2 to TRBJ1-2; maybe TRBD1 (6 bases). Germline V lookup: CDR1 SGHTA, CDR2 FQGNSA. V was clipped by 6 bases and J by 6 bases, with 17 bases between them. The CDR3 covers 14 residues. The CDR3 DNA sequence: TGTGCCAGCAGTCTACCTTGGACAGTCGATGGCTACACCTTC. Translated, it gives CASSLPWTVDGYTF.

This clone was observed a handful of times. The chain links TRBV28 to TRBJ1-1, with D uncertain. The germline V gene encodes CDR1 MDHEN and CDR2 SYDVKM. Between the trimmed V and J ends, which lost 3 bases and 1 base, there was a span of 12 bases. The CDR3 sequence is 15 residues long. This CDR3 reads CASSFVEGRNTEAFF. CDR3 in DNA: TGTGCCAGCAGTTTTGTGGAAGGGAGGAACACTGAAGCTTTCTTT.

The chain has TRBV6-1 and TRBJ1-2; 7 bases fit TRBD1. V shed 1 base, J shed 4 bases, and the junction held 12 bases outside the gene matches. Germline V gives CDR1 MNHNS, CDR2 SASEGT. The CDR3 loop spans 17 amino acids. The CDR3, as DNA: TGTGCCAGCAGTGAAGAGGACAGGAGAGTCGGGGTCTATGGCTACACCTTC. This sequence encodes CASSEEDRRVGVYGYTF.

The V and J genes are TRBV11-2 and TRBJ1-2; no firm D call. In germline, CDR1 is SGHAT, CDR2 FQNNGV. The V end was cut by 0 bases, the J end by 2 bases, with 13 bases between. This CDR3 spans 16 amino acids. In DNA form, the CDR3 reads TGTGCCAGCAGCTTAGACCATCGTGGTAGCAACTATGGCTACACCTTC. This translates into CASSLDHRGSNYGYTF.

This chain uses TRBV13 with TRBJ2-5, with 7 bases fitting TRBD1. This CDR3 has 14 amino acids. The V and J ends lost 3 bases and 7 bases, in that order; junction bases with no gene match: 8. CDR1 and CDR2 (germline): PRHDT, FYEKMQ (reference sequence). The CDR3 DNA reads TGTGCCAGCAGCTTCGGGGACAGCCTGGGGACCCAGTACTTC. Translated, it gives CASSFGDSLGTQYF.